The rows below give T cell receptor beta chains drawn from one sample of a study of Ad26.COV2.S vaccination and SARS-CoV-2 variants. Here immunoSEQ multiplex PCR was the method, and the copy in TCRdb shows in-frame clones only, minus some. The sample consists of fewer than 400,000 clones, roughly nine tenths of them appearing once. This specimen consisted of peripheral blood, obtained in a trial of Ad26.COV2.S vaccine versus placebo. These receptors all stem from a person between 18 and 65 years old who received the Ad26.COV2.S COVID-19 vaccine or a placebo. CDR3s include the opening cysteine and the closing phenylalanine or tryptophan. D genes are given only for firm matches. Not all rows give a size; the values are once, few, many and, for expanded clones, a class.

v_gene	j_gene	abundance	d_gene	CDR3nt	CDR3aa
TRBV9	TRBJ2-1	NA	TRBD2	TGTGCCAGCAGTCTTAGCGGGGTCTCCTACAATGAGCAGTTCTTC	CASSLSGVSYNEQFF
TRBV7-2	TRBJ2-1	once	TRBD1	TGTGCCAGCAGCCCGAGACAGGGGATGAAAATCTTC	CASSPRQGMKIF
TRBV4-2	TRBJ2-5	NA	TRBD2	TGTGCCAGCAGCCAAGTGGCGGGGGACTTCCAAGAGACCCAGTACTTC	CASSQVAGDFQETQYF
TRBV19	TRBJ1-5	NA	NA	TGTGCCAGTAGTGGTCAGGGCGGGCAGCCCCAGCATTTT	CASSGQGGQPQHF
TRBV11-1	TRBJ1-2	NA	NA	TGTGCCAGCAGCGGACCCGACGGCCTCGGGTCTTACACCTTC	CASSGPDGLGSYTF
TRBV3-1/TRBV3-2	TRBJ1-2	NA	TRBD1	TGTGCCAGCAGCCCTAACTTCGACAGGGGTAATGGCTACACCTTC	CASSPNFDRGNGYTF
TRBV5-1	TRBJ1-1	NA	NA	TGCGCCAGCAGCCTGGGGGGTAACACTGAAGCTTTCTTT	CASSLGGNTEAFF
TRBV3-1/TRBV3-2	TRBJ1-3	NA	NA	TGTGCCAGCAGCCAACCTATGGTTTCTGGAAACACCATATATTTT	CASSQPMVSGNTIYF
TRBV4-1	TRBJ2-7	once	NA	TGCGCCAGCAGCCCTCCGGGGAACTACGAGCAGTACTTC	CASSPPGNYEQYF
TRBV28	TRBJ2-7	NA	NA	TGTGCCAGCAGTCACCTGGGTGACTCCTACGAGCAGTACTTC	CASSHLGDSYEQYF
TRBV6-6	TRBJ1-1	few	NA	TGTGCCAGCAGTTACTCGAGGGGAGGGGACACTGAAGCTTTCTTT	CASSYSRGGDTEAFF
TRBV4-1	TRBJ1-4	NA	NA	TGCGCCAGCAGCCAAGAAGGCAGGCTAGGCGAAAAACTGTTTTTT	CASSQEGRLGEKLFF
TRBV19	TRBJ2-6	NA	NA	TGTGCCAGTACGGGGGACTCTGGGGCCAACGTCCTGACTTTC	CASTGDSGANVLTF
TRBV6-5	TRBJ2-3	NA	NA	TGTGCCAGCAGTTACATGGGGTCTAGCACAGATACGCAGTATTTT	CASSYMGSSTDTQYF
TRBV6-2/TRBV6-3	TRBJ2-1	NA	NA	TGTGCCAGCAGTTATATGAGCAGGGGCTACAATGAGCAGTTCTTC	CASSYMSRGYNEQFF
TRBV3-1/TRBV3-2	TRBJ1-4	many	NA	TGTGCCAGCAGCCAAGGCAGGGGATCAATTCTGTTTTTT	CASSQGRGSILFF
TRBV27	TRBJ1-5	few	NA	TGTGCCAGCAGTTTTCGCCATAGCAATCAGCCCCAGCATTTT	CASSFRHSNQPQHF
TRBV4-1	TRBJ1-1	NA	NA	TGCGCCAGCAGCCAAGACTGGGGGGGAGACACTGAAGCTTTCTTT	CASSQDWGGDTEAFF
TRBV5-1	TRBJ1-2	NA	NA	TGCGCCAGCAGCTTGGGAACTGACAGGAGCTATGGCTACACCTTC	CASSLGTDRSYGYTF
TRBV6-6	TRBJ1-5	NA	NA	TGTGCCAGCACAATGGACCGTTTCAATCAGCCCCAGCATTTT	CASTMDRFNQPQHF
TRBV19	TRBJ2-3	NA	TRBD2	TGTGCCAGTAGTATAACGACTAGCGGGGAGGGAGATACGCAGTATTTT	CASSITTSGEGDTQYF
TRBV7-9	TRBJ2-2	few	NA	TGTGCCAGCAGCCCACGACAGGTGAACACCGGGGAGCTGTTTTTT	CASSPRQVNTGELFF
TRBV10-2	TRBJ1-1	few	TRBD1	TGCGCCAGCAACCCGGGACAGCAGATGAACACTGAAGCTTTCTTT	CASNPGQQMNTEAFF
TRBV30	TRBJ2-1	NA	NA	TGTGCCTGGAGGCCCCGGAGCGGATACTATAACAATGAGCAGTTCTTC	CAWRPRSGYYNNEQFF
TRBV18	TRBJ1-2	NA	TRBD1	TGTGCCAGCTCATTCCGGGACAGGGGGCTCAACTATGGCTACACCTTC	CASSFRDRGLNYGYTF
TRBV12-3/TRBV12-4	TRBJ2-3	NA	NA	TGTGCCAGCAGTTTAGCTAGCCCAGATACGCAGTATTTT	CASSLASPDTQYF